Below, 7 T cell receptor beta chains from the same sample are listed, as sequenced in a study of naive and memory T cell subsets. These TCRs' antigens remain unknown. Two oligonucleotides, mixed equimolar, formed the beta constant-region primer covering TRBC1 and TRBC2. Nested alpha and beta constant-region primers with the SP2 primer drove four PCR rounds on ligated cDNA. Each CDR3 protein is one row after TCRdb ran MiXCR on the UMI-ligation and nested PCR reads. Of 85,000 to 130,000 distinct CDR3 sequences in the sample, about 14% were seen once. Broader study findings: Naive repertoires, especially CD8, held a few larger clonotypes, possibly memory cells re-expressing CD45RA.

Sequenced input: naive CD8+ T cells from blood. Receptor source: a human donor in good health.

This clonotype has only a few counts. This chain uses TRBV6-5 with TRBJ1-1, with TRBD1 as a possible D gene (6 bases). With 4 bases removed from V and 1 base from J, the gap between germline ends came to 10 bases. Per the germline V gene, CDR1 is MNHEY and CDR2 is SVGAGI. The CDR3 is 14 amino acids. CDR3 nucleotide sequence: TGTGCCAGCAGTTTGGGACAAGCGAACACTGAAGCTTTCTTT. Translating it yields CASSLGQANTEAFF.

In its sample, this clonotype was seen a few times. This chain uses TRBV27 with TRBJ2-3, with D possibly matching TRBD2 (5 bases). The CDR3 spans 14 residues. Germline-derived CDR1 and CDR2 are MNHEY and SMNVEV (reference sequence). The V end was cut by 9 bases, the J end by 2 bases, with 15 bases between. The CDR3 reads CASSSSPFTDTQYF. CDR3 in DNA: TGTGCCAGTTCCTCTAGCCCTTTCACAGATACGCAGTATTTT.

This clonotype has only one observation. The rearrangement uses TRBV5-6 and TRBJ1-1; 10 bases match TRBD1. The V gene end was trimmed by 0 bases and the J gene end by 4 bases; junction bases not matched to a gene: 6. Germline V CDR1 and CDR2: SGHDT, YYEEEE. This CDR3 is 16 amino acids long. This chain's CDR3 is CASSLGTGGIRTEAFF. The CDR3 DNA reads TGTGCCAGCAGCTTGGGGACAGGGGGAATTCGCACTGAAGCTTTCTTT.

This clonotype was observed a few times. The rearrangement uses TRBV27 and TRBJ2-5, with TRBD2 matching 8 bases. V lost 1 base, J lost 4 bases, and 14 bases stayed unmatched. CDR3 length: 18 amino acids. Looked up from germline, CDR1 is MNHEY and CDR2 is SMNVEV (reference sequence). The CDR3 protein is CASSLYEPGLGPSETQYF. In DNA form, the CDR3 reads TGTGCCAGCAGTTTATATGAACCGGGACTAGGGCCCTCAGAGACCCAGTACTTC.

This clonotype was found a few times. The chain joins TRBV20-1 to TRBJ2-7, with TRBD2 matching over 7 bases. Germline V gives CDR1 DFQATT, CDR2 SNEGSKA (reference sequence). CDR3 length: 17 residues. Unmatched junction bases numbered 19, after V lost 4 bases and J lost 4 bases. CDR3 in amino acids: CSATRREPFRGEYEQYF. For the CDR3, the DNA is TGCAGTGCTACTAGACGAGAGCCTTTCCGGGGGGAATACGAGCAGTACTTC.

This clonotype came up a few times. The V call is TRBV12-3 or TRBV12-4, the J call TRBJ2-3; D is ambiguous. V gave up 4 bases and J gave up 4 bases, with 15 bases separating them. The CDR3 length is 15 residues. The CDR3 DNA is TGTGCCAGCAGTTCCCACGGGTTTAGAGCAGATACGCAGTATTTT. This sequence encodes CASSSHGFRADTQYF.

The genes are TRBV5-4 and TRBJ1-2; D is possibly TRBD1 (5 bases). Germline assignment: CDR1 SGHNT and CDR2 YYREEE (reference sequence). This CDR3 comprises 10 residues. The V and J ends lost 10 bases and 6 bases respectively, with 10 bases between them. For the CDR3, the DNA is TGTGCCGGGGGTGAAGATGGCTACACCTTC. Its protein is CAGGEDGYTF.